The sequence of this TCR beta chain was determined in a study of blood T cell repertoires in COVID-19 (TCRdb year 2020). For the wider study: The collaborator samples originated in the United States, Italy and Spain and spanned the acute and convalescent phases of COVID-19. The material from the prospective study consisted of cDNA or gDNA derived from T cells, B-cell-depleted T cells, or PBMCs. The dataset comprised deeply sampled blood TCRbeta repertoires from subjects exposed to, actively infected with, or recovered from COVID-19. The repertoires were made available in a free public database intended to serve as a resource for research on the immune response to SARS-CoV-2. The samples were drawn from two sources: the first 160 participants of the ongoing ImmuneRACE study, and 1,254 subjects contributed by 6 global collaborators. Nearly every sample came with metadata listing a de-identified subject ID, COVID-19 status, age in years and sex. HLA class I and class II types, where available, came from metadata supplied by the sample provider rather than from assay-based typing. Paper-wide results and their limitations: The amount of clinical and demographic metadata varied by source and participant and was provided uncurated.

On this clone: Its recognized antigen is unknown. Base qualities were left out, and no much larger clone turns up one base away.

TCRbeta CDR3 regions were amplified from genomic DNA by means of the immunoSEQ Assay, a bias-controlled multiplex PCR. As for how the authors treated the data: Nucleated cell counts per sample were estimated from amplification of reference gene primers within the assay. To quantify the absolute abundance of each unique TCRbeta CDR3 rearrangement, sequence reads were collapsed and filtered. For each sample, productive Simpson clonality was calculated as the square root of Simpson's diversity index across productive rearrangements. TCRdb's version of the immuneACCESS table is confined to in-frame rearrangements and falls short of the full clone set. An unresolved V gene accounts for under half of the shortfall where checked; the remainder is of unknown origin. The D gene and trimming were derived from the DNA, and the V and J assignments and clone size from that table. Recorded for this sample are 390,000 or so clones; around 83% of them occurred a single time. Of the sample, about 4.9% falls within the top ten clones.

As encoded in the germline V gene (reference sequence), CDR1 is LNHDA while CDR2 is SQIVND. The CDR3 holds 14 amino acids from the cysteine to the phenylalanine. Only the CDR3 portion is preserved as DNA: 42 bases, with reading frame beginning at the first base. V is pared back by 3 bases and J by 6 bases, with 11 bases lying between the germline termini. Participants in the prospective study were enrolled through a virtual design, were aged 18 to 89 years, and lived in 24 United States geographic areas. In the prospective study, participants were assigned to cohorts based on the clinical history participants reported in a screening survey and a study questionnaire. ImmuneRACE Cohort 3 recovered participants were defined by two consecutive negative NP/OP PCR tests, healthcare professional clearance, or symptom resolution. In the prospective study, mobile phlebotomists collected whole blood, serum and a nasopharyngeal or oropharyngeal swab from each participant. Prospective study participants could optionally give additional blood draws and questionnaires over an approximately two-month period. Blood samples from the prospective study were shipped frozen or at room temperature prior to DNA extraction.

The clonotype was recovered from a woman aged 45-60 years who had recovered from COVID-19. The rearrangement joined TRBV19 to TRBJ2-2; TRBD1 is possibly the D segment (6 matching bases). Sequencing was done on a sample of PBMCs or T cells enriched from blood (not recorded which). For the CDR3, the sequence is CASSIMGAAGELFF. The DNA sequence is given as TGTGCCAGTAGTATTATGGGGGCGGCCGGGGAGCTGTTTTTT.